The clone carrying this T cell receptor beta chain was counted a single time. The sample is drawn from a study of blood T cell repertoires in COVID-19. Study details: PBMCs, B-cell-depleted T cells, or T cells provided the cDNA or gDNA that made up the material.

Measured with immunoSEQ multiplex PCR; TCRdb has only the in-frame clones, and not every one. The sample records roughly 100,000 clones, about 87% being singletons. Germline CDR1 reads SGHKS; CDR2 reads YYEKEE (reference sequence). This CDR3 has 15 amino acids. The germline V and J ends were trimmed by 2 bases and 1 base, with 12 bases remaining between them. Sequencing input: peripheral blood. J is TRBJ1-2 and V is TRBV5-5; D remains unclear. This TCR came from a human donor in a cohort sampled during active or convalescent COVID-19. CDR3 nucleotides: TGTGCCAGCAGCTTTGCGGGGTATGGTAACTATGGCTACACCTTC. Translated: CASSFAGYGNYGYTF.